Below, 20 T cell receptor beta chains from the same sample are listed, as sequenced in a study of technical replicates of blood from a handful of donors. Using immunoSEQ multiplex PCR, the repertoire was profiled, and TCRdb retains in-frame clones only, with some absent. The table has roughly 82,000 clones, just over 95% seen once. The material sequenced was T cells isolated from PBMCs. The receptors here all came from a human donor in good health.

This clone has just a few counts. The V call is TRBV30, the J call TRBJ1-5; D not certain. Trimming stripped 0 bases from V and 0 bases from J, with 9 bases between. Germline loops: CDR1 GTSNPN, CDR2 SVGIG (reference sequence). The CDR3 sequence is 15 residues long. The CDR3 here is CAWSVKRDSNQPQHF. The DNA of the CDR3 is TGTGCCTGGAGTGTAAAGAGGGATAGCAATCAGCCCCAGCATTTT. The whole variable domain, remainder taken from reference TRBV30 and TRBJ1-5, is SQTIHQWPATLVQPVGSPLSLECTVEGTSNPNLYWYRQAAGRGLQLLFYSVGIGQISSEVPQNLSASRPQDRQFILSSKKLLLSDSGFYLCAWSVKRDSNQPQHFGDGTRLSIL.

The gene calls are TRBV12-5 and TRBJ2-5; 9 bases line up with TRBD2. Germline V gene sequence: CDR1 LGHNT, CDR2 FRNRAP. The trim removed 0 bases at V and 4 bases at J, leaving 6 bases unmatched. This CDR3 region has 16 residues. DNA of the CDR3: TGTGCTAGTGGTTTGGTGCCGGGACTAGCACGAGAGACCCAGTACTTC. This sequence encodes CASGLVPGLARETQYF. The full variable domain, with the rest looked up from reference TRBV12-5 and TRBJ2-5, is DARVTQTPRHKVTEMGQEVTMRCQPILGHNTVFWYRQTMMQGLELLAYFRNRAPLDDSGMPKDRFSAEMPDATLATLKIQPSEPRDSAVYFCASGLVPGLARETQYFGPGTRLLVL.

This chain connects TRBV4-1 to TRBJ2-3, with a tentative D call TRBD1 (6 bases). The CDR3 extends over 15 amino acids. CDR1 and CDR2 (germline): MGHRA, YSYEKL. V shed 4 bases and J shed 4 bases, with 15 bases lying between them. CDR3 nucleotide sequence: TGCGCCAGCAGCCTAAACAGGGCCTTCGCAGATACGCAGTATTTT. It encodes CASSLNRAFADTQYF.

This chain uses TRBV27 with TRBJ1-2; D gene ambiguous. The CDR3 runs to 15 residues. Trimming stripped 8 bases from V and 7 bases from J, with 23 bases between. Germline-derived CDR1 and CDR2 are MNHEY and SMNVEV (reference sequence). CDR3 in DNA: TGTGCCAGCGGGCCGGGAGCCTCCCTTCTATCTGGCTACACCTTC. Protein product: CASGPGASLLSGYTF.

The V and J genes are TRBV9 and TRBJ2-7; a weak D match, TRBD2 (6 bases). The V and J ends lost 3 bases and 4 bases respectively, with 11 bases between them. CDR1 and CDR2 from the germline V gene are SGDLS and YYNGEE. The CDR3 length is 13 residues. The CDR3: CASSEAGRYEQYF. The CDR3 nucleotides are TGTGCCAGCAGCGAGGCGGGGCGATACGAGCAGTACTTC.

The chain joins TRBV30 to TRBJ1-5; D gene ambiguous. The CDR3 totals 13 residues. The germline V gene has CDR1 GTSNPN and CDR2 SVGIG (reference sequence). The germline V and J ends were trimmed by 3 bases and 3 bases, with 9 bases remaining between them. The CDR3 DNA reads TGTGCCTGGAGGGGAGGCCCCAATCAGCCCCAGCATTTT. Protein sequence: CAWRGGPNQPQHF.

The rearrangement joins TRBV5-1 to TRBJ2-7, with 9 bases identical to TRBD2. This CDR3 contains 14 residues. V lost 4 bases, J lost 0 bases, and 2 bases stayed unmatched. CDR1 is SGHRS and CDR2 is YFSETQ in the germline V gene. The CDR3 nucleotides read TGCGCCAGCAGCCCTAGCGGGAACTCCTACGAGCAGTACTTC. This translates into CASSPSGNSYEQYF.

V gene TRBV25-1 combines with J gene TRBJ2-1; 11 nucleotides align to TRBD2. Germline V gives CDR1 MGHDK, CDR2 SYGVNS. This CDR3 is 14 amino acids long. V lost 4 bases to trimming and J lost 9 bases; unmatched junction nucleotides: 5. CDR3 nucleotides: TGTGCCAGCAGTGGTTTAGCGGGAGGGAGTGAGCAGTTCTTC. This encodes CASSGLAGGSEQFF.

V and J are TRBV27 and TRBJ2-2; D call uncertain. The CDR3 covers 13 residues. CDR1 MNHEY and CDR2 SMNVEV come from the germline V gene (reference sequence). Trimming stripped 5 bases from V and 7 bases from J, with 11 bases between. The CDR3 DNA follows: TGTGCCAGCAGTCCCCTTGTCGGCGGGGAGCTGTTTTTT. The encoded protein is CASSPLVGGELFF.

The J gene is TRBJ1-5, the V gene TRBV2; D remains ambiguous. Trimming stripped 6 bases from V and 3 bases from J, with 18 bases between. The germline gives CDR1 SNHLY, CDR2 FYNNEI. The CDR3 covers 16 residues. CDR3 sequence: CASRPLPRDSNQPQHF. The CDR3 DNA follows: TGTGCCAGCAGGCCTCTGCCCCGGGATTCCAATCAGCCCCAGCATTTT.

The rearrangement joins TRBV19 to TRBJ1-5; 7 bases are a match to TRBD1. The CDR3 runs to 15 residues. V lost 5 bases, J lost 6 bases, and 10 bases stayed unmatched. Germline CDR1 and CDR2: LNHDA and SQIVND (reference sequence). The CDR3 spells CASSSPGQKGQPQHF. In DNA form, the CDR3 reads TGTGCCAGTAGTTCGCCGGGACAGAAGGGTCAGCCCCAGCATTTT. Based on the CDR3 plus reference TRBV19 and TRBJ1-5, the full variable domain is DGGITQSPKYLFRKEGQNVTLSCEQNLNHDAMYWYRQDPGQGLRLIYYSQIVNDFQKGDIAEGYSVSREKKESFPLTVTSAQKNPTAFYLCASSSPGQKGQPQHFGDGTRLSIL.

This chain uses TRBV9 with TRBJ1-1; no reliable D call. Germline assignment: CDR1 SGDLS and CDR2 YYNGEE. V dropped 4 bases and J dropped 11 bases, with 15 bases sitting between them. The CDR3 is 12 residues long. The CDR3 coding sequence is TGTGCCAGCAGCCCTCATCAGGCCCGGGCTTTCTTT. It specifies CASSPHQARAFF.

The gene calls are TRBV5-1 and TRBJ1-2; D is unresolved. V was shortened by 4 bases and J by 0 bases, with 4 bases between the two germline ends. This CDR3 region has 12 residues. Germline assignment: CDR1 SGHRS and CDR2 YFSETQ. The CDR3 DNA sequence: TGCGCCAGCAGCCCCTCTAACTATGGCTACACCTTC. Amino acid sequence: CASSPSNYGYTF.

The gene calls are TRBV23-1 and TRBJ2-7, with no clear D. TRBV23-1 is marked as an open reading frame, function uncertain. The CDR3 runs to 12 residues. Trimming stripped 2 bases from V and 6 bases from J, with 8 bases between. CDR3 bases: TGCGCCAGCAGTCAAGCGAGTAGCGAGCAGTACTTC. This gives the protein CASSQASSEQYF.

The J gene is TRBJ2-2, the V gene TRBV4-3, with 10 bases identical to TRBD2. This CDR3 has 16 residues. Losses at the gene ends were 0 bases for V and 3 bases for J; bases not matched to a gene: 1. Germline values: CDR1 LGHNA, CDR2 YSLEER. This CDR3 reads CASSQELAGYTGELFF. The CDR3 bases are TGCGCCAGCAGCCAAGAACTAGCGGGATACACCGGGGAGCTGTTTTTT.

The CDR3 region has the DNA TGTGCCATCAGTGAGGGTAGGGCTAGCGGGAGCAATGAGCAGTTCTTC. As protein: CAISEGRASGSNEQFF. The V and J genes are TRBV10-3 and TRBJ2-1; TRBD2 matches at 10 bases. V gave up 2 bases and J gave up 6 bases; unmatched junction bases: 7. Germline CDR1 reads ENHRY; CDR2 reads SYGVKD. The CDR3 totals 16 residues.

This clone has a single count. The chain is built from TRBV18 and TRBJ1-5; the D gene is possibly TRBD1 (6 bases). With 4 bases removed from V and 5 bases from J, the gap between germline ends came to 18 bases. Per germline, CDR1 KGHSH and CDR2 LQKENI. The length of the CDR3 is 16 residues. The CDR3 DNA is TGTGCCAGCTCACTCGTCCCGGGACAATCTGATCAGCCCCAGCATTTT. Its protein is CASSLVPGQSDQPQHF.

This chain connects TRBV28 to TRBJ1-1, with D possibly TRBD1 on 5 matching bases. CDR3 length equals 15 residues. Germline V gene data show CDR1 as MDHEN and CDR2 as SYDVKM. Trimming left V 5 bases short and J 4 bases short, with 17 bases between. Here the CDR3 DNA reads TGTGCCAGCAGTACCCCCCTGGGGCTGGGCACTGAAGCTTTCTTT. Protein product: CASSTPLGLGTEAFF.

V and J are TRBV4-2 and TRBJ2-3, with 8 bases matching TRBD2. The germline gives CDR1 LGHNA, CDR2 YNFKEQ. This CDR3 spans 16 amino acids. The ends lost 3 bases at V and 4 bases at J; junction bases unmatched: 9. The CDR3 DNA follows: TGTGCCAGCAGCCACACAAGCGGGAGTATCCCAGATACGCAGTATTTT. Translated: CASSHTSGSIPDTQYF.

V and J are TRBV5-1 and TRBJ1-4, with D possibly TRBD1 on 6 matching bases. Looked up from germline, CDR1 is SGHRS and CDR2 is YFSETQ. This CDR3 comprises 15 residues. V dropped 4 bases and J dropped 6 bases, with 16 bases sitting between them. The CDR3 DNA follows: TGCGCCAGCAGCCACTTACAGGGAGGGGATGAAAAACTGTTTTTT. It specifies CASSHLQGGDEKLFF.